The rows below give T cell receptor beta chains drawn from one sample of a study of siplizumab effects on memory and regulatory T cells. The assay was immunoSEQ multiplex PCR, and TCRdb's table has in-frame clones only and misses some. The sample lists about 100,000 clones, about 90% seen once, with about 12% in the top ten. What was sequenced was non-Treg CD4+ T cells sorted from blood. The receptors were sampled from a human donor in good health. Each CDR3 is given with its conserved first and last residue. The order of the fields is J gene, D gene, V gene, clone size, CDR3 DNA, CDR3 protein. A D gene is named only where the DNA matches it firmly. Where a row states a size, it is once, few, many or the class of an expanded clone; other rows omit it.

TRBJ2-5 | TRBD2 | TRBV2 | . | TGTGCCAGCACTACTGGACTAGCGGGAGGGGGGCAAGAGACCCAGTACTTC | CASTTGLAGGGQETQYF
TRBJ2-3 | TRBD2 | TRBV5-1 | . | TGCGCCAGCAGCTTGGTTAGCGGGAGGGCCTTAGATACGCAGTATTTT | CASSLVSGRALDTQYF
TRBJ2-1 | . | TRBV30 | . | TGTGCCTGGAGTGTACGGGCCCGGGGCAATGAGCAGTTCTTC | CAWSVRARGNEQFF
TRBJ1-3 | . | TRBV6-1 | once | TGTGCCAGCAGCCCGGTCGACCCTGGAAACACCATATATTTT | CASSPVDPGNTIYF
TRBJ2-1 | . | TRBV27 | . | TGTGCCAGCAGTCCTCCATCGGCGCCCTACAATGAGCAGTTCTTC | CASSPPSAPYNEQFF
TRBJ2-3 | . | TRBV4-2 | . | TGTGCCAGCAGGGGGGGCGGGAGCACAGATACGCAGTATTTT | CASRGGGSTDTQYF
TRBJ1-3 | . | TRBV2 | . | TGTGCCAGCATTGCGGAGAAAATATTACGAAACACCATATATTTT | CASIAEKILRNTIYF
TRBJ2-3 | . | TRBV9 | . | TGTGCCAGCAGCGTAAGGTGGGAGGATACGCAGTATTTT | CASSVRWEDTQYF
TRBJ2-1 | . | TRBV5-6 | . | TGTGCCAGCAGCTTATCCACCTACAATGAGCAGTTCTTC | CASSLSTYNEQFF
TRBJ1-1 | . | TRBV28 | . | TGTGCCAGCAGCCCTACACAGGGTAGAGGGACTGAAGCTTTCTTT | CASSPTQGRGTEAFF
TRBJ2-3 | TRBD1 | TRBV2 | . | TGTGCCAGCAGTGGGACAGGGGATCACACAGATACGCAGTATTTT | CASSGTGDHTDTQYF
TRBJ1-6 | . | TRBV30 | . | TGTGCCTGGAGCCGGGACAAGAATTCACCCCTCCACTTT | CAWSRDKNSPLHF
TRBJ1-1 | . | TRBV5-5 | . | TGTGCCAGCAAGGCGGGGGCGGTGAACACTGAAGCTTTCTTT | CASKAGAVNTEAFF
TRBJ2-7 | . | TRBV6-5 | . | TGTGCCAGCAGCCGGGACCGTTCCTACGAGCAGTACTTC | CASSRDRSYEQYF
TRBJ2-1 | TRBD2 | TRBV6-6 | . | TGTGCCAGCAGCCCCGGGACTAGCGGGAGGAGTGAGCAGTTCTTC | CASSPGTSGRSEQFF
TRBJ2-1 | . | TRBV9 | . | TGTGCCAGCAGCATTGGATCCTTAACCAATGAGCAGTTCTTC | CASSIGSLTNEQFF
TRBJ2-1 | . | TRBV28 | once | TGTGCCAGCAGGGGGAATGAGCAGTTCTTC | CASRGNEQFF
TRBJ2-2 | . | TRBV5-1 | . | TGCGCCAGCAGCTTGGTTGGGGGACTGAACACCGGGGAGCTGTTTTTT | CASSLVGGLNTGELFF
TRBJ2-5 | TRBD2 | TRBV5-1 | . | TGCGCCAGCAGCTTTATTCTAGCGGGAGTCAGGACCCAGTACTTC | CASSFILAGVRTQYF
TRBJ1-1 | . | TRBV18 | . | TGTGCCAGCTCACCGTTGATTTGGGGGGGCGATAAACCTGTAGGGAACACTGAAGCTTTCTTT | CASSPLIWGGDKPVGNTEAFF
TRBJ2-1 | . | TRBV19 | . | TGTGCCAGTAGTATTTACGGCCCAGGTGAGGCTAGCTTGAACAATGAGCAGTTCTTC | CASSIYGPGEASLNNEQFF
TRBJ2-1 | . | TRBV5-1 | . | TGCGCCAGCAGCTTGCTTAGCGATTACAATGAGCAGTTCTTC | CASSLLSDYNEQFF
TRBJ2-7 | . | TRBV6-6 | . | TGTGCCAGCAGTCGTAGTTCGGCCTACGAGCAGTACTTC | CASSRSSAYEQYF
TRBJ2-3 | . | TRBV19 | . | TGTGCCAGTAGTATGTGGGCTACCGTGGGAGATACGCAGTATTTT | CASSMWATVGDTQYF
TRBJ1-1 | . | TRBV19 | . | TGTGCCAGCAAGGGGGATGTCGACGCTGAAGCTTTCTTT | CASKGDVDAEAFF
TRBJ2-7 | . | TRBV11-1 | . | TGTGCCAGCAGCGCTCACGGACTTGGAGACGAGCAGTACTTC | CASSAHGLGDEQYF
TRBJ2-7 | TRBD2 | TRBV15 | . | TGTGCCACCAGCAGAGTCAGGACTAGCGGGAGCTACGAGCAGTACTTC | CATSRVRTSGSYEQYF
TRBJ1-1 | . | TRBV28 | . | TGTGCCAGCGTTCGGAGCCCGCCTGAAGCTTTCTTT | CASVRSPPEAFF
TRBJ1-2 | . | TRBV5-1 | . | TGCGCCAGCAGCAGGGAGGCGAGCCTATATGGCTACACCTTC | CASSREASLYGYTF